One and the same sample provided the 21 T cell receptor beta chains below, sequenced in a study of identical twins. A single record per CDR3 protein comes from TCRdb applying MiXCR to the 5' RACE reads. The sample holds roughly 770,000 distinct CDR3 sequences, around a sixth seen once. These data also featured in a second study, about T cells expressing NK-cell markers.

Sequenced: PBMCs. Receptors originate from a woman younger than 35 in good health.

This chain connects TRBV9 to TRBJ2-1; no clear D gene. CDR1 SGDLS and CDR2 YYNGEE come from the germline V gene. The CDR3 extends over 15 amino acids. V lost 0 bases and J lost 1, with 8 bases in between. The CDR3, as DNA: TGTGCCAGCAGCGTAGGAGTGATGTCCTACAATGAGCAGTTCTTC. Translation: CASSVGVMSYNEQFF.

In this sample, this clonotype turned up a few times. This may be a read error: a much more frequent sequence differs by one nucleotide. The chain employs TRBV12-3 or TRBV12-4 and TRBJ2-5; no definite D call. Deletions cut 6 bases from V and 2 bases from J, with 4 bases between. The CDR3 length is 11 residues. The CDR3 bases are TGTGCCAGCAGACAACAAGAGACCCAGTACTTC. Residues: CASRQQETQYF.

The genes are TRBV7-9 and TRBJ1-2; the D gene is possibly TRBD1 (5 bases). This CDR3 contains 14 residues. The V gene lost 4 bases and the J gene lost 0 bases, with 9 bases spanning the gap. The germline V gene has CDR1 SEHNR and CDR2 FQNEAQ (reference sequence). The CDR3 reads CASSSGPANYGYTF. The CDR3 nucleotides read TGTGCCAGCAGCTCGGGACCGGCTAACTATGGCTACACCTTC.

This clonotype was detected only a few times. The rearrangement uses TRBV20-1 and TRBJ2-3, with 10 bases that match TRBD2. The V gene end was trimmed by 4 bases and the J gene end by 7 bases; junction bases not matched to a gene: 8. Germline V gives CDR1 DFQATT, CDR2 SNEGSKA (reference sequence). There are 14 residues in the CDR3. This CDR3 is CSAISGGPRNTQYF. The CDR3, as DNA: TGCAGTGCTATTAGCGGGGGGCCCCGGAATACGCAGTATTTT.

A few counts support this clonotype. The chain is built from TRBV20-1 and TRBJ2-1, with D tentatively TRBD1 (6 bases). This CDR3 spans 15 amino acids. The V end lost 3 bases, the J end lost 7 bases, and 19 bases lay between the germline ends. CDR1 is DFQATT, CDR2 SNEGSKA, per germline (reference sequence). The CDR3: CSASPPQGIGNEQFF. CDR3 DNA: TGCAGTGCTAGCCCCCCGCAGGGGATAGGAAATGAGCAGTTCTTC.

The CDR3 bases are TGTGCCAGCAGTTACTCGAGGATGCGGGGGGGCTACGAGCAGTACTTC. This encodes CASSYSRMRGGYEQYF. The rearrangement joins TRBV6-2 or TRBV6-3 to TRBJ2-7, with TRBD2 matching 9 bases. V shed 0 bases and J 3 bases; nucleotides not matched to a gene: 6. This CDR3 spans 16 amino acids. Germline loops: CDR1 MNHEY, CDR2 SVGEGT.

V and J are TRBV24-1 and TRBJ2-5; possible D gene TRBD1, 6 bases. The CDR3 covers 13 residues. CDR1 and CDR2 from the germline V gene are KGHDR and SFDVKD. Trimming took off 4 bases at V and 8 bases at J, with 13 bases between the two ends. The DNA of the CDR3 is TGTGCCACCAGTGACCCGGGACACGGAACCCAGTACTTC. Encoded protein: CATSDPGHGTQYF.

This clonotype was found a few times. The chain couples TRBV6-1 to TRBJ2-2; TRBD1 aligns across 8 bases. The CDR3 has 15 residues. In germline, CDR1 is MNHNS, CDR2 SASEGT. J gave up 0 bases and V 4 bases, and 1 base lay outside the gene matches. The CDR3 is CASSAGQANTGELFF. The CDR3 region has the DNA TGTGCCAGCAGTGCGGGACAGGCGAACACCGGGGAGCTGTTTTTT.

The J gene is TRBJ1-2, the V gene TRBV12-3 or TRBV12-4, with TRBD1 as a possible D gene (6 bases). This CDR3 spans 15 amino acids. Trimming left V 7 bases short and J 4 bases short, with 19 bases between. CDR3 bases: TGTGCCAGCACCCCGGGGGGGCTGGGGATCTATGGCTACACCTTC. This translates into CASTPGGLGIYGYTF.

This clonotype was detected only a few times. CDR3 nucleotides: TGTGCCAGCTCGAAAGACGGGGTCCTGGGGGCCAACGTCCTGACTTTC. Translation: CASSKDGVLGANVLTF. The V and J genes are TRBV7-9 and TRBJ2-6; TRBD2 is a possible D gene (5 bases). The CDR3 contains 16 residues. Trimming cost V 8 bases and J 4 bases, with 18 bases left between them. The germline V gene encodes CDR1 SEHNR and CDR2 FQNEAQ (reference sequence).

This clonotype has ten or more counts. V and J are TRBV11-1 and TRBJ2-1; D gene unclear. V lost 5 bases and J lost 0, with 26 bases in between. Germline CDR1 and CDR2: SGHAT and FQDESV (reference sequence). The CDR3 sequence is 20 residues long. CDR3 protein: CASSRPKGAPTPSSYNEQFF. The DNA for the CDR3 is TGTGCCAGCAGCCGCCCAAAAGGAGCCCCCACCCCCAGCTCCTACAATGAGCAGTTCTTC.

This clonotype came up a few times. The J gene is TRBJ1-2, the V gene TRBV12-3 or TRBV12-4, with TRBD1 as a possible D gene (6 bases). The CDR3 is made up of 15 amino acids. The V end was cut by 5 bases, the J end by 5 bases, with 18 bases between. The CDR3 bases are TGTGCCAGCAGTCGGATGCGGGGGGCTGGGTATGGCTACACCTTC. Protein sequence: CASSRMRGAGYGYTF.

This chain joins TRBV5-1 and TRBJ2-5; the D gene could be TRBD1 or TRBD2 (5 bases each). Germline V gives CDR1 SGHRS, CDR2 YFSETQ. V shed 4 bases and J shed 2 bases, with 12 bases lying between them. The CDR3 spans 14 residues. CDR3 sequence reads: CASSDRGPQETQYF. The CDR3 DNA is TGCGCCAGCAGCGACCGGGGCCCGCAAGAGACCCAGTACTTC. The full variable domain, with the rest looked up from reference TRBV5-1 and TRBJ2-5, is KAGVTQTPRYLIKTRGQQVTLSCSPISGHRSVSWYQQTPGQGLQFLFEYFSETQRNKGNFPGRFSGRQFSNSRSEMNVSTLELGDSALYLCASSDRGPQETQYFGPGTRLLVL.

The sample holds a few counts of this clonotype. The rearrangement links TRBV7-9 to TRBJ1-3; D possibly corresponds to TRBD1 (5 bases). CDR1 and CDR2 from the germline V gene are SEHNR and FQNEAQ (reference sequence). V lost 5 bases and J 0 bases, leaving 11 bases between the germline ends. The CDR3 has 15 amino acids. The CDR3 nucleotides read TGTGCCAGCAGCACGCAGACAGTCTCTGGAAACACCATATATTTT. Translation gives CASSTQTVSGNTIYF. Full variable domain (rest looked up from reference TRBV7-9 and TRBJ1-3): DTGVSQNPRHKITKRGQNVTFRCDPISEHNRLYWYRQTLGQGPEFLTYFQNEAQLEKSRLLSDRFSAERPKGSFSTLEIQRTEQGDSAMYLCASSTQTVSGNTIYFGEGSWLTVV.

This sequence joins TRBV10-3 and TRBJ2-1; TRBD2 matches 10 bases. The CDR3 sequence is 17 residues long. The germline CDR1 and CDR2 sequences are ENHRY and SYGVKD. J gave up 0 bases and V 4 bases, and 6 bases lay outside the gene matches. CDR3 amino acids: CAISVVAGGTSYNEQFF. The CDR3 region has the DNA TGTGCCATCAGTGTTGTAGCGGGGGGTACCTCCTACAATGAGCAGTTCTTC.

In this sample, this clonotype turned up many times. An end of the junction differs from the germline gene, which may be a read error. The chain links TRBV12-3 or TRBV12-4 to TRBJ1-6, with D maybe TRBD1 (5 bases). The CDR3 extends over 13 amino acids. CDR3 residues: CASSLGGNSPLHF. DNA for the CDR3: TGCGCCAGCAGCTTGGGGGGAAATTCACCCCTCCACTTT.

In DNA form, the CDR3 reads TGTGCCAGCAGTTTAGTTGGGGGGGGGTGGACTGAAGCTTTCTTT. Its translation: CASSLVGGGWTEAFF. This sequence joins TRBV12-3 or TRBV12-4 and TRBJ1-1; D may be TRBD1 (5 bases). The germline V and J ends were trimmed by 1 base and 5 bases, with 14 bases remaining between them. This CDR3 is built from 15 residues.

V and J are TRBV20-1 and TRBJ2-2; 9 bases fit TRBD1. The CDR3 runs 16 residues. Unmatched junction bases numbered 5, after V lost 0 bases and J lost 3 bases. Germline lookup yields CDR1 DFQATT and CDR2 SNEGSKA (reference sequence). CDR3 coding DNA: TGCAGTGCTAGAGATATGGGGGACAGGGACACCGGGGAGCTGTTTTTT. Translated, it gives CSARDMGDRDTGELFF.

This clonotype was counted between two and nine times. Written as DNA, the CDR3 is TGTGCCAGCAGCTTGGGTGGGGAGCAGCCCCAGCATTTT. It is translated as CASSLGGEQPQHF. V gene TRBV5-6 combines with J gene TRBJ1-5; D not certain. CDR3 size: 13 residues. Trimming took 0 bases from V and 7 from J, leaving 8 bases between them. CDR1 is SGHDT and CDR2 is YYEEEE in the germline V gene.

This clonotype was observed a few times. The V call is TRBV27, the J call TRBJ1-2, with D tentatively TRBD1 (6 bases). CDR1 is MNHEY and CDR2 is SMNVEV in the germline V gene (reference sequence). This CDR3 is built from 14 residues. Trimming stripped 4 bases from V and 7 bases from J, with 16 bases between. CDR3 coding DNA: TGTGCCAGCAGTTCCGGGACAAACGGGGCTGGCTACACCTTC. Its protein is CASSSGTNGAGYTF.

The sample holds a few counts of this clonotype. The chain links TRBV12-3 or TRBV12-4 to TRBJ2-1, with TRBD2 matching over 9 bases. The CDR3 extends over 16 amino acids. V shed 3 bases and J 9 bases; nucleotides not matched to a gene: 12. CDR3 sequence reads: CASSLAGTSSRLEQFF. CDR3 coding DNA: TGTGCCAGCAGTTTGGCCGGGACTAGCTCACGCCTTGAGCAGTTCTTC.